These 2 T cell receptor beta chains share one sample of origin, sequenced in a study of blood T cell repertoires in COVID-19 (dated by TCRdb to the early 2020s). Libraries were prepared through the immunoSEQ multiplex PCR assay. Not all clones reach the TCRdb copy of this immuneACCESS table, which keeps in-frame sequences only. Checked studies attribute under half of the gap to unresolved V genes and leave the rest unexplained. The table for this sample lists about 220,000 clones; 82% of them were counted only once. Approximately 3.1% of the sample comes from the top ten. The specimen sequenced was PBMCs or T cells enriched from blood (not recorded which). These receptors all come from a woman aged 55-70 years who had recovered from COVID-19.

This rearrangement joins TRBV10-1 to TRBJ1-1; 11 bases map to TRBD1. The CDR3 has 12 residues. The germline gives CDR1 WNHNN, CDR2 SYGVQD (reference sequence). V trimming: 5 bases; J trimming: 11 bases; junction bases outside the gene matches: 4. CDR3 nucleotides: TGCGCCAGCAGTTGGACAGGGGGCTTTGCTTTCTTT. Amino acid sequence: CASSWTGGFAFF.

This chain links TRBV6-6 with TRBJ2-1; D perhaps matches TRBD2 (5 bases). The ends were cut back, 5 bases at V and 0 bases at J, with 8 bases in the middle. There are 14 residues in the CDR3. Per the germline V gene, CDR1 is MNHNY and CDR2 is SVGAGI (reference sequence). CDR3 region: CASSPGYSYNEQFF. CDR3 coding DNA: TGTGCCAGCAGTCCGGGATACTCCTACAATGAGCAGTTCTTC.